The 17 T cell receptor beta chains listed next were all sequenced from one sample in a study of T cell responses to AZD1222 COVID-19 vaccine. Clones were sequenced by immunoSEQ multiplex PCR, and TCRdb holds only the in-frame ones, with some missing. Of 120,000 to 150,000 clones in the sample, roughly 90% were seen once. The sample consisted of peripheral blood, taken on day 0 of AZD1222 vaccination. Receptor source: an adult in good health.

This chain joins TRBV4-2 and TRBJ2-7; D remains unclear. The CDR3 sequence is 17 residues long. Trimming removed 1 base from V and 4 bases from J, with 20 bases in between. The germline CDR1 and CDR2 sequences are LGHNA and YNFKEQ. The CDR3 sequence is CASSQGVPWSRAYEQYF. The CDR3 DNA is TGTGCCAGCAGCCAAGGGGTTCCCTGGAGCCGGGCGTACGAGCAGTACTTC.

The rearrangement links TRBV28 to TRBJ1-5, with 10 positions matching TRBD1. There are 13 residues in the CDR3. Germline CDR1 and CDR2: MDHEN and SYDVKM. V lost 4 bases to trimming and J lost 7 bases; unmatched junction nucleotides: 1. The CDR3 here is CASSWDRGQPQHF. In nucleotides, the CDR3 is TGTGCCAGCAGTTGGGACAGGGGCCAGCCCCAGCATTTT.

The V and J genes are TRBV7-8 and TRBJ1-2; weak D call: TRBD1 (5 bases). V was clipped by 8 bases and J by 0 bases, with 19 bases between them. Germline-derived CDR1 and CDR2 are SGHVS and FQNEAQ. The CDR3 is 16 residues long. CDR3 bases: TGTGCCAGCGTGCCCCCGGGGGTAGTCTCTAACTATGGCTACACCTTC. It encodes CASVPPGVVSNYGYTF.

The V and J genes are TRBV6-5 and TRBJ1-5; D call uncertain. From germline, CDR1 is MNHEY and CDR2 SVGAGI. The CDR3 is made up of 15 amino acids. The V end was cut by 4 bases, the J end by 7 bases, with 17 bases between. The CDR3 loop is CASSSRGRVDQPQHF. CDR3 bases: TGTGCCAGCAGTTCACGGGGTAGAGTGGACCAGCCCCAGCATTTT.

The J gene is TRBJ1-1, the V gene TRBV27; D unclear. The CDR3 length is 14 residues. With 8 bases removed from V and 0 bases from J, the gap between germline ends came to 13 bases. Looked up from germline, CDR1 is MNHEY and CDR2 is SMNVEV (reference sequence). Written as DNA, the CDR3 is TGTGCCAGCCTGGCCGGGAACATGAACACTGAAGCTTTCTTT. Its protein product is CASLAGNMNTEAFF.

The chain is built from TRBV6-5 and TRBJ1-1; D gene ambiguous. CDR3 length: 14 amino acids. The V gene lost 2 bases and the J gene lost 1 base, with 8 bases spanning the gap. The germline CDR1 and CDR2 sequences are MNHEY and SVGAGI. The CDR3 here is CASSYIRSNTEAFF. The CDR3 DNA sequence: TGTGCCAGCAGTTACATTAGATCGAACACTGAAGCTTTCTTT.

The gene calls are TRBV3-1 (or the pseudogene TRBV3-2) and TRBJ2-5, with 7 bases aligning to TRBD2. The CDR3 covers 14 residues. V lost 3 bases and J lost 5; bases outside the gene matches: 6. Germline CDR1 LGHDT, CDR2 YNNKEL (reference sequence). CDR3 DNA sequence: TGTGCCAGCAGCCAGTTCCGGGGAGGGGAGACCCAGTACTTC. Protein product: CASSQFRGGETQYF.

V usage is TRBV7-3 and J usage is TRBJ2-3; no firm D call. The CDR3 consists of 14 residues. Between the trimmed V and J ends, which lost 2 bases and 5 bases, there was a span of 11 bases. In germline, CDR1 is SGHTA, CDR2 FQGTGA. CDR3 region: CASSLGLGGDTQYF. CDR3 in DNA: TGTGCCAGCAGCTTAGGTCTAGGTGGAGATACGCAGTATTTT.

This chain connects TRBV27 to TRBJ2-2, with no clear D. CDR3 length equals 12 residues. Trimming took 8 bases from V and 4 from J, leaving 8 bases between them. Germline V lookup: CDR1 MNHEY, CDR2 SMNVEV (reference sequence). The CDR3 spells CASYGLTGELFF. In DNA form, the CDR3 reads TGTGCCAGCTATGGTCTCACCGGGGAGCTGTTTTTT.

The CDR3 region has the DNA TGCGCCAGCAGCTTGGGAGCGCGTGGGGGGGCCTACGAGCAGTACTTC. Encoded protein: CASSLGARGGAYEQYF. The chain joins TRBV5-1 to TRBJ2-7, with 7 bases matching TRBD2. With V trimmed by 0 bases and J by 2 bases, 8 bases remained unmatched. This CDR3 has 16 residues. Germline-derived CDR1 and CDR2 are SGHRS and YFSETQ.

V is TRBV7-3 and J is TRBJ2-5; no clear D gene. V was pared by 2 bases and J by 3 bases, with 10 bases between. Germline CDR1 SGHTA, CDR2 FQGTGA. CDR3 length: 14 residues. CDR3 sequence reads: CASSLSASKETQYF. The CDR3 DNA reads as TGTGCCAGCAGCTTATCAGCATCTAAAGAGACCCAGTACTTC.

This clone is a singleton in its sample. The chain couples TRBV5-1 to TRBJ1-5; D unclear. The CDR3 consists of 14 residues. Germline V CDR1 and CDR2: SGHRS, YFSETQ. V gave up 0 bases and J gave up 0 bases, with 4 bases separating them. CDR3: CASSLDHSNQPQHF. The CDR3 nucleotides are TGCGCCAGCAGCTTGGATCATAGCAATCAGCCCCAGCATTTT.

This clone occurred once. CDR3 loop: CASRRKGDGTEAFF. The CDR3 nucleotides are TGTGCCAGCAGACGAAAAGGGGACGGAACTGAAGCTTTCTTT. The rearrangement uses TRBV6-5 and TRBJ1-1; the D gene is possibly TRBD1 (5 bases). V was trimmed by 6 bases and J by 5 bases, leaving 16 bases between them. The CDR3 sequence is 14 residues long. Germline V gene sequence: CDR1 MNHEY, CDR2 SVGAGI.

This chain uses TRBV28 with TRBJ2-1, with a weak D call TRBD1 (6 bases). This CDR3 is 16 amino acids long. The germline CDR1 and CDR2 sequences are MDHEN and SYDVKM. Trimming cost V 5 bases and J 8 bases, with 22 bases left between them. DNA for the CDR3: TGTGCCAGCAGTGTCCTCCAGGGGATGGTATACGATGAGCAGTTCTTC. It translates to CASSVLQGMVYDEQFF.

The chain carries TRBV19 and TRBJ2-1; TRBD2 aligns across 12 bases. The CDR3 is made up of 13 amino acids. CDR1 is LNHDA and CDR2 is SQIVND in the germline V gene (reference sequence). V shed 10 bases and J 5 bases; nucleotides not matched to a gene: 3. The CDR3 region has the DNA TGTGCCACCGGACTAGCGGGAAACAATGAGCAGTTCTTC. Translation gives CATGLAGNNEQFF.

CDR3 sequence reads: CASSQATMNTEAFF. CDR3 in DNA: TGTGCCAGCAGCCAAGCCACCATGAACACTGAAGCTTTCTTT. The chain is built from TRBV3-1 (or the pseudogene TRBV3-2) and TRBJ1-1; D remains unclear. Germline CDR1 is LGHDT and CDR2 is YNNKEL (reference sequence). Trimming cost V 1 base and J 0 bases, with 6 bases left between them. This CDR3 contains 14 residues.

This chain joins TRBV29-1 and TRBJ1-2; D gene uncertain. There are 15 residues in the CDR3. V was clipped by 0 bases and J by 3 bases, with 14 bases between them. Germline assignment: CDR1 SQVTM and CDR2 ANQGSEA. CDR3 loop: CSVEEAADGHYGYTF. The CDR3 region has the DNA TGCAGCGTTGAAGAGGCGGCGGACGGCCACTATGGCTACACCTTC.